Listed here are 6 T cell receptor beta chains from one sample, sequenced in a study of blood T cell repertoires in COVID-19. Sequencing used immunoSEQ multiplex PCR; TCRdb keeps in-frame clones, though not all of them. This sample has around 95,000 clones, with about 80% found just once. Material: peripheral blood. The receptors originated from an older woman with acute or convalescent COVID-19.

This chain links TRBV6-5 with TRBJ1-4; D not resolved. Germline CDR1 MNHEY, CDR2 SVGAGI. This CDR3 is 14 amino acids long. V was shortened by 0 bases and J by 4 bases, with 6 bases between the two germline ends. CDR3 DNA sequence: TGTGCCAGCAGTTACTCGGAGGGTAATGAAAAACTGTTTTTT. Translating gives CASSYSEGNEKLFF.

CDR3 nucleotide sequence: TGTGCCAGCAGTTATGGGACATCTAAAGAGACCCAGTACTTC. The encoded protein is CASSYGTSKETQYF. V and J are TRBV28 and TRBJ2-5, with D possibly TRBD1 on 6 matching bases. Germline assignment: CDR1 MDHEN and CDR2 SYDVKM. The CDR3 runs 14 residues. The V end lost 4 bases, the J end lost 3 bases, and 12 bases lay between the germline ends.

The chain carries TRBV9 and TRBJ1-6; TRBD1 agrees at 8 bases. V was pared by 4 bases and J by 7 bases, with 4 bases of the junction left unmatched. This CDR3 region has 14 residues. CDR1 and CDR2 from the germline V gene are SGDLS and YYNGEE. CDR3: CASSSDRVNSPLHF. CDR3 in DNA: TGTGCCAGCAGCTCGGACAGGGTGAATTCACCCCTCCACTTT.

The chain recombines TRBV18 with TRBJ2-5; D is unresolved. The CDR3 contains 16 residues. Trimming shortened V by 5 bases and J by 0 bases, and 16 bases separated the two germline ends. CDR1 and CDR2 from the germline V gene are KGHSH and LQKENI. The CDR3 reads CASSATTPLNQETQYF. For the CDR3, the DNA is TGTGCCAGCTCAGCTACTACGCCACTGAACCAAGAGACCCAGTACTTC.

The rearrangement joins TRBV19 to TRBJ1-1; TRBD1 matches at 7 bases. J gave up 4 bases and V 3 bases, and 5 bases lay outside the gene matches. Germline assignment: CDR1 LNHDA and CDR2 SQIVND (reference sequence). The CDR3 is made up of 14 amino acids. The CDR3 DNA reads TGTGCCAGTAGTATTCAGGGGGGTGGCACTGAAGCTTTCTTT. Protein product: CASSIQGGGTEAFF.

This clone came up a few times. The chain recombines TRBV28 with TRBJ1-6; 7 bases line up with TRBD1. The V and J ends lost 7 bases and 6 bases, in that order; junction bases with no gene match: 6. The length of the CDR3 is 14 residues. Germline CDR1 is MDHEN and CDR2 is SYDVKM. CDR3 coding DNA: TGTGCCAGCACCACCGGGACAGTTAATTCACCCCTCCACTTT. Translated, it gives CASTTGTVNSPLHF. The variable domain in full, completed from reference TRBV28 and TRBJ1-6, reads DVKVTQSSRYLVKRTGEKVFLECVQDMDHENMFWYRQDPGLGLRLIYFSYDVKMKEKGDIPEGYSVSREKKERFSLILESASTNQTSMYLCASTTGTVNSPLHFGNGTRLTVT.